This is a list of T cell receptor beta chains from one sample in a study of blood T cell repertoires in COVID-19. The repertoire was sequenced with immunoSEQ multiplex PCR; TCRdb's copy has only in-frame clones and lacks some. The repertoire has roughly 50,000 clones, 70% to 90% of them found once; the top ten carry 13%. The sequenced sample consisted of peripheral blood. The source of these receptors is an elderly man with acute or convalescent COVID-19. Both conserved end residues are part of each CDR3.

j_gene,v_gene,len,CDR3aa
TRBJ2-6,TRBV9,18,CASSTGGMGRSGANVLTF
TRBJ2-2,TRBV11-1,14,CASSRQGRTGELFF
TRBJ1-1,TRBV28,12,CACGTAASEAFF
TRBJ2-7,TRBV14,14,CASSQDWTGYEQYF
TRBJ1-5,TRBV5-5,16,CASSSFRGGGDQPQHF
TRBJ1-4,TRBV19,15,CASSSDRATNEKLFF
TRBJ1-5,TRBV2,15,CASSGEERGNQPQHF
TRBJ1-1,TRBV30,13,CAWARGRGAEAFF
TRBJ2-7,TRBV2,11,CASGSFYEQYF
TRBJ1-1,TRBV5-1,13,CASSSVLNTEAFF
TRBJ2-1,TRBV7-2,14,CASSLVSTRNEQFF
TRBJ2-2,TRBV3-1/TRBV3-2,13,CASTTRGTGELFF
TRBJ1-2,TRBV5-1,13,CASSRGVDYGYTF
TRBJ2-1,TRBV24-1,15,CATSPALAGHNEQFF
TRBJ2-3,TRBV28,16,CASSSIGTGATDTQYF
TRBJ1-1,TRBV5-1,14,CASSLALGAAEAFF
TRBJ2-3,TRBV30,15,CAWSVPSGGGNTQYF
TRBJ1-5,TRBV7-9,16,CASSLGRGYSNQPQHF
TRBJ1-1,TRBV7-9,14,CASSPTGANTEAFF
TRBJ2-5,TRBV19,17,CASSIGLIAGAQETQYF
TRBJ2-1,TRBV2,18,CASSGPSGGKSAEDEQFF
TRBJ1-5,TRBV27,13,CASSLWGDQPQHF
TRBJ2-7,TRBV9,15,CASSLGLAGSYEQYF
TRBJ2-2,TRBV2,14,CASTLGQRAGELFF
TRBJ2-1,TRBV5-1,12,CASSFGANEQFF
TRBJ1-2,TRBV6-2/TRBV6-3,15,CASSYSTGTDYGYTF
TRBJ1-2,TRBV2,14,CASRGTAGNYGYTF
TRBJ2-1,TRBV7-9,17,CASSLAKRGSSYNEQFF